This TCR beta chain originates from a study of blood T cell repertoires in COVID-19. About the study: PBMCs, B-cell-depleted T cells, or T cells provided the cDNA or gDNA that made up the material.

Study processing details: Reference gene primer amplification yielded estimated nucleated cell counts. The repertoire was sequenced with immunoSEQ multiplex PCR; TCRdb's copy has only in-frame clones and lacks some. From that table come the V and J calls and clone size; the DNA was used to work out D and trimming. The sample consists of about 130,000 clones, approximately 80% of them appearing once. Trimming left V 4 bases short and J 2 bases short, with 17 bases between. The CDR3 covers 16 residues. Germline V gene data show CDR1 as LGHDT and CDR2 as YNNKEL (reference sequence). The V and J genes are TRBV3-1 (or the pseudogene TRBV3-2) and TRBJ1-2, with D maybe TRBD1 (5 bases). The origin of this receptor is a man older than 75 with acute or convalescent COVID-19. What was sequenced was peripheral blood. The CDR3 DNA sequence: TGTGCCAGCAGCCCCCGCGGAGGGGCAGGGAACTATGGCTACACCTTC. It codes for CASSPRGGAGNYGYTF.